This passage covers 23 T cell receptor beta chains from one sample sequenced in a study of blood T cell repertoires in COVID-19. Produced via immunoSEQ multiplex PCR; TCRdb's table is partial and in-frame only. Here the sample spans approximately 400,000 clones, around 87% being singletons. The sequenced sample was PBMCs or T cells enriched from blood (not recorded which). The receptors come from a man in his thirties or forties who had recovered from COVID-19.

The chain combines TRBV7-2 with TRBJ2-7; 7 bases agree with TRBD1. Germline V lookup: CDR1 SGHTA, CDR2 FQGNSA. The CDR3 extends over 14 amino acids. Unmatched junction bases numbered 6, after V lost 4 bases and J lost 3 bases. Here the CDR3 reads CASSSRGQIYEQYF. CDR3 nucleotide sequence: TGTGCCAGCAGCTCCAGGGGACAGATCTACGAGCAGTACTTC.

Comments on this clone: This specimen includes other DNA sequences encoding the same CDR3. This chain connects TRBV5-1 to TRBJ2-7; unclear D gene. CDR1 and CDR2 from the germline V gene are SGHRS and YFSETQ. Trimming took off 0 bases at V and 2 bases at J, with 6 bases between the two ends. The CDR3 spans 13 residues. The CDR3 region has the DNA TGCGCCAGCAGCTTGGACAGAACCTACGAGCAGTACTTC. Translating it yields CASSLDRTYEQYF.

V is TRBV6-5 and J is TRBJ2-1, with 12 positions matching TRBD2. CDR3 length equals 15 residues. V trimming: 2 bases; J trimming: 8 bases; junction bases outside the gene matches: 4. Germline V gene data show CDR1 as MNHEY and CDR2 as SVGAGI. The chain's CDR3 is CASSYRPSGGDEQFF. CDR3 bases: TGTGCCAGCAGTTACCGGCCTAGCGGGGGGGATGAGCAGTTCTTC.

The chain employs TRBV29-1 and TRBJ2-1; TRBD1 aligns across 7 bases. The germline V gene has CDR1 SQVTM and CDR2 ANQGSEA. The length of the CDR3 is 13 residues. Trimming at V came to 4 bases and at J to 5 bases, leaving 5 bases not matched to a gene. CDR3 sequence reads: CSVGGGRNNEQFF. CDR3 DNA: TGCAGCGTTGGAGGGGGCCGAAACAATGAGCAGTTCTTC.

This clone was counted between two and nine times. The CDR3 region has the DNA TGTGCCAGCAGCCTCGGCGGTACCGGGGAGCTGTTTTTT. It specifies CASSLGGTGELFF. This chain connects TRBV14 to TRBJ2-2; D not certain. Germline V gives CDR1 SGHDN, CDR2 FVKESK. The germline V and J ends were trimmed by 4 bases and 5 bases, with 8 bases remaining between them. CDR3 length: 13 residues.

The V call is TRBV5-5, the J call TRBJ1-3, with TRBD1 matching 7 bases. V was pared by 4 bases and J by 8 bases, with 12 bases of the junction left unmatched. CDR3 size: 15 residues. Germline V CDR1 and CDR2: SGHKS, YYEKEE (reference sequence). This CDR3 reads CASSTPGTAADTIYF. The CDR3 bases are TGTGCCAGCAGCACTCCCGGGACAGCCGCGGACACCATATATTTT. The entire variable domain, with the rest obtained from reference TRBV5-5 and TRBJ1-3, is as follows: DAGVTQSPTHLIKTRGQQVTLRCSPISGHKSVSWYQQVLGQGPQFIFQYYEKEERGRGNFPDRFSARQFPNYSSELNVNALLLGDSALYLCASSTPGTAADTIYFGEGSWLTVV.

V usage is TRBV10-3 and J usage is TRBJ2-2; TRBD1 matches at 11 bases. The CDR3 sequence is 14 residues long. Germline lookup yields CDR1 ENHRY and CDR2 SYGVKD. Germline trimming cut 7 bases from V and 6 bases from J; bases unmatched to any gene: 4. The CDR3 protein is CAINGQGAPGELFF. The CDR3 DNA reads TGTGCCATCAACGGACAGGGGGCGCCCGGGGAGCTGTTTTTT.

The CDR3 nucleotides are TGCGCCAGCAGCTTGACCCAAGCGGGGAGCACAGATACGCAGTATTTT. Amino acid sequence: CASSLTQAGSTDTQYF. The gene calls are TRBV5-1 and TRBJ2-3, with 7 bases identical to TRBD2. The CDR3 consists of 16 residues. CDR1 is SGHRS, CDR2 YFSETQ, per germline. V lost 1 base, J lost 0 bases, and 5 bases stayed unmatched.

The chain is built from TRBV25-1 and TRBJ1-4, with D maybe TRBD1 (6 bases). This CDR3 comprises 14 residues. V lost 3 bases to trimming and J lost 4 bases, with 9 bases between them. The germline gives CDR1 MGHDK, CDR2 SYGVNS. The DNA for the CDR3 is TGTGCCAGCAGTGAGTTACAGGGTAATGAAAAACTGTTTTTT. Residues: CASSELQGNEKLFF.

This clone occurred once. The chain links TRBV7-2 to TRBJ1-4; 8 nucleotides line up with TRBD1. CDR3 length: 15 residues. V was pared by 5 bases and J by 6 bases, with 8 bases of the junction left unmatched. Looked up from germline, CDR1 is SGHTA and CDR2 is FQGNSA. The DNA of the CDR3 is TGTGCCAGCAGCCCCCGCCGGGGACAGGATGAAAAACTGTTTTTT. Residues: CASSPRRGQDEKLFF.

A note on this clone: Other DNA sequences in this sample translate to the same CDR3. The chain uses TRBV7-9 and TRBJ1-5, with 8 positions matching TRBD1. CDR1 is SEHNR, CDR2 FQNEAQ, per germline (reference sequence). This CDR3 is 15 amino acids long. V shed 4 bases, J shed 4 bases, and the junction held 6 bases outside the gene matches. This CDR3 is CASSSGQGDNQPQHF. Written as DNA, the CDR3 is TGTGCCAGCAGCTCCGGACAGGGAGATAATCAGCCCCAGCATTTT.

V is TRBV12-3 or TRBV12-4 and J is TRBJ1-2; unclear D gene. With 3 bases removed from V and 7 bases from J, the gap between germline ends came to 6 bases. This CDR3 spans 11 amino acids. CDR3 region: CASSFGRGYTF. In DNA form, the CDR3 reads TGTGCCAGCAGTTTTGGCCGTGGCTACACCTTC.

This clone was seen once. The chain couples TRBV6-1 to TRBJ2-3; D perhaps matches TRBD2 (7 bases). There are 16 residues in the CDR3. V was clipped by 2 bases and J by 0 bases, with 12 bases between them. The germline V gene has CDR1 MNHNS and CDR2 SASEGT. CDR3 nucleotide sequence: TGTGCCAGCAGTGAAAGGGGGGGTGGTAGCACAGATACGCAGTATTTT. Its protein product is CASSERGGGSTDTQYF.

CDR3 region: CASSLNFLIPGDIDSPGNTIYF. DNA for the CDR3: TGCGCCAGCAGCTTAAATTTTCTAATCCCGGGGGATATCGACAGTCCGGGAAACACCATATATTTT. The chain is built from TRBV5-1 and TRBJ1-3, with D perhaps matching TRBD1 (5 bases). The CDR3 has 22 residues. With 2 bases removed from V and 4 bases from J, the gap between germline ends came to 34 bases. Germline CDR1 is SGHRS and CDR2 is YFSETQ.

The chain uses TRBV5-1 and TRBJ2-2; TRBD1 might be the D (5 bases). Germline V gene sequence: CDR1 SGHRS, CDR2 YFSETQ. The CDR3 runs 14 residues. The V end lost 4 bases, the J end lost 1 base, and 8 bases lay between the germline ends. The CDR3 region has the DNA TGCGCCAGCAGCCCCGGACAGAACACCGGGGAGCTGTTTTTT. Its protein is CASSPGQNTGELFF.

The chain combines TRBV2 with TRBJ1-2; no reliable D call. V was cut by 2 bases and J by 7 bases, with 11 bases left in between. Germline V gene data show CDR1 as SNHLY and CDR2 as FYNNEI. CDR3 size: 13 residues. This chain's CDR3 is CASSESREGGYTF. DNA of the CDR3: TGTGCCAGCAGTGAATCAAGGGAGGGTGGCTACACCTTC. The variable domain in full, with the rest retrieved from reference TRBV2 and TRBJ1-2, is EPEVTQTPSHQVTQMGQEVILRCVPISNHLYFYWYRQILGQKVEFLVSFYNNEISEKSEIFDDQFSVERPDGSNFTLKIRSTKLEDSAMYFCASSESREGGYTFGSGTRLTVV.

With respect to this clone: Other DNA sequences in this sample translate to the same CDR3. The chain links TRBV18 to TRBJ1-3; D is possibly TRBD1 (5 bases). V was shortened by 3 bases and J by 3 bases, with 6 bases between the two germline ends. The germline CDR1 and CDR2 sequences are KGHSH and LQKENI. The CDR3 loop spans 13 amino acids. CDR3 sequence reads: CASSPDSGNTIYF. DNA of the CDR3: TGTGCCAGCTCACCCGACAGTGGAAACACCATATATTTT.

A single count supports this clone. The J gene is TRBJ2-1, the V gene TRBV5-1; maybe TRBD1 (5 bases). The germline V gene has CDR1 SGHRS and CDR2 YFSETQ. V was pared by 0 bases and J by 2 bases, with 9 bases between. The CDR3 is 15 amino acids. This chain's CDR3 is CASSLEQVAYNEQFF. The CDR3 DNA reads as TGCGCCAGCAGCTTGGAACAGGTGGCCTACAATGAGCAGTTCTTC.

The gene calls are TRBV11-2 and TRBJ1-2; TRBD1 agrees at 10 bases. V shed 2 bases and J 2 bases; nucleotides not matched to a gene: 8. The length of the CDR3 is 17 residues. Per the germline V gene, CDR1 is SGHAT and CDR2 is FQNNGV. The DNA of the CDR3 is TGTGCCAGCAGCTTACGACAGGGGGCACGAATAAACTATGGCTACACCTTC. Amino acids: CASSLRQGARINYGYTF.

V is TRBV29-1 and J is TRBJ1-4, with a possible D match to TRBD1 (5 bases). This CDR3 has 12 amino acids. Germline V gene sequence: CDR1 SQVTM, CDR2 ANQGSEA. V shed 2 bases and J shed 7 bases, with 8 bases lying between them. The CDR3 loop is CSVEPQGEKLFF. CDR3 in DNA: TGCAGCGTTGAACCCCAGGGTGAAAAACTGTTTTTT.

The chain joins TRBV2 to TRBJ1-2; no clear D gene. V was pared by 3 bases and J by 7 bases, with 12 bases between. This CDR3 has 13 amino acids. In germline, CDR1 is SNHLY, CDR2 FYNNEI. The CDR3 DNA is TGTGCCAGCAGTGAGAGGTCTCTCTCTGGCTACACCTTC. Protein product: CASSERSLSGYTF.

The chain combines TRBV2 with TRBJ2-5; TRBD2 matches at 7 bases. The V gene's germline CDR1 is SNHLY and CDR2 FYNNEI. This CDR3 has 21 amino acids. The J segment lost 2 bases and the V segment lost 0 bases, leaving 21 bases of the junction unmatched. The CDR3 loop reads CASSEARAGSRLMTRQETQYF. CDR3 in DNA: TGTGCCAGCAGTGAAGCCAGAGCGGGGAGCCGCCTGATGACCCGACAAGAGACCCAGTACTTC.

The chain uses TRBV19 and TRBJ1-1; TRBD1 aligns across 7 bases. J gave up 6 bases and V 5 bases, and 6 bases lay outside the gene matches. Per germline, CDR1 LNHDA and CDR2 SQIVND (reference sequence). The CDR3 runs 13 residues. In DNA, the CDR3 is TGTGCCAGTAGTCCACAGGGGACCGCTGAAGCTTTCTTT. Encoded protein: CASSPQGTAEAFF.